One T cell receptor (beta chain) is described in this entry. RNA transcripts provided the source from which TCR beta CDR3 regions were amplified. In the first-round RT-PCR of the TCR CDR3, the HTBI primer set was used. TCRdb passed the multiplex PCR reads through MiXCR, listing each CDR3 protein once. The sample yields 250,000 to 350,000 distinct CDR3 sequences, 17% seen once. This entry comes from a study of T cells in Graves' hyperthyroidism and ophthalmopathy. CDR1 is DFQATT and CDR2 is SNEGSKA in the germline V gene (reference sequence). Trimming shortened V by 6 bases and J by 2 bases, and 17 bases separated the two germline ends. The CDR3 is made up of 14 amino acids.

The TCR was taken from a woman in her sixties or seventies with Graves' ophthalmopathy. This sequence joins TRBV20-1 and TRBJ2-7; tentatively, D is TRBD2 (6 bases). Material for sequencing was blood. CDR3 region: CSAILARGTYEQYF. CDR3 bases: TGCAGTGCCATCTTAGCACGGGGGACCTACGAGCAGTACTTC.